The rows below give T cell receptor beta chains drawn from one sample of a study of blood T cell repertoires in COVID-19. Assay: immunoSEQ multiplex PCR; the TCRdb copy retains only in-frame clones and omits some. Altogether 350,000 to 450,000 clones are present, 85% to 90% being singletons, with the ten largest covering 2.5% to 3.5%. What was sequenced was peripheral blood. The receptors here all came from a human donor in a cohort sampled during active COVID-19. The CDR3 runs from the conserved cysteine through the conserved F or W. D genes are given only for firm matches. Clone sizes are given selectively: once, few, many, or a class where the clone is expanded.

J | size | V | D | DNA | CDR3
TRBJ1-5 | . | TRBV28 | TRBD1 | TGTGCCAGCAGGGAGAGTCAGGGGGCGCGCGGTCAGCCCCAGCATTTT | CASRESQGARGQPQHF
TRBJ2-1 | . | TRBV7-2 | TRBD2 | TGTGCCAGCAGCTTAGCGGGAGGGACTTACAATGAGCAGTTCTTC | CASSLAGGTYNEQFF
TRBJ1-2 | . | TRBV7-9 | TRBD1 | TGTGCCAGCAGCTTAGGACAGGGGGCGCTTGGCTACACCTTC | CASSLGQGALGYTF
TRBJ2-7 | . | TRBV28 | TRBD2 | TGTGCCAGCAGTTTACCACTAGCGCCCTACGAGCAGTACTTC | CASSLPLAPYEQYF
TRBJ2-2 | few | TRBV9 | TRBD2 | TGTGCCAGCAGCCCTAGCGGGGATCGGACCGGGGAGCTGTTTTTT | CASSPSGDRTGELFF
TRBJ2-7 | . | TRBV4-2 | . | TGTGCCAGCAGCCAAGAGACGACTAGCTCCTACGAGCAGTACTTC | CASSQETTSSYEQYF
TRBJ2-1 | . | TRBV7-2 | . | TGTGCCAGCAGCTCAGGGAGGGGGGAGCAGTTCTTC | CASSSGRGEQFF
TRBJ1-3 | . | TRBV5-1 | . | TGCGCCAGCAGCTTGCCCGGGACACAGGAAGGAAACACCATATATTTT | CASSLPGTQEGNTIYF
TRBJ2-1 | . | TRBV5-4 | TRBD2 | TGTGCCAGCAGCTTGAGCCTAGCGGGCAATGAGCAGTTCTTC | CASSLSLAGNEQFF
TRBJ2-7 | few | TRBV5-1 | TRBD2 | TGCGCCAGCAGCCCTAGCGGGAGTTGGTACGAGCAGTACTTC | CASSPSGSWYEQYF
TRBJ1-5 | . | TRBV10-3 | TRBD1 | TGTGCCATCAGTGTTAACAGGGGAAATCAGCCCCAGCATTTT | CAISVNRGNQPQHF
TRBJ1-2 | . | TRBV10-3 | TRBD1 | TGTGCCATCAGTGAGAGCCCGCAGGGGGCTGGCTACACCTTC | CAISESPQGAGYTF
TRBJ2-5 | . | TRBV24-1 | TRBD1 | TGTGCCACCAGTGAGTCCAGGGGGATTGGGGAGACCCAGTACTTC | CATSESRGIGETQYF
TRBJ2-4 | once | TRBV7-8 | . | TGTGCCAGCAGCTTACTCCGGGGACTAGCCAAAAACATTCAGTACTTC | CASSLLRGLAKNIQYF
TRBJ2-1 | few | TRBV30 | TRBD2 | TGTGCCTGGAGTACAGGACTAGCGGGAGGAGAAACGTTCTTC | CAWSTGLAGGETFF
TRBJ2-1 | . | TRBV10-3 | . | TGTGCCATCAATTCCTATGTGGACAATGAGCAGTTCTTC | CAINSYVDNEQFF
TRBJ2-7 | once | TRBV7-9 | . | TGTGCCAGCAGCCACGGGACAACGGGGGAGCAGTACTTC | CASSHGTTGEQYF
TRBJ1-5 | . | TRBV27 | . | TGTGCCAGCCACACCGGGATCCGAGGATCTCCCCAGCATTTT | CASHTGIRGSPQHF
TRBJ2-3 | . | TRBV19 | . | TGTGCCAGTAGTATGGGGCTAGCGAGTGATACGCAGTATTTT | CASSMGLASDTQYF
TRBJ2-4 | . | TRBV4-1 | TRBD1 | TGCGCCAGCAGCCTATACTGGGGACAGCTAAACATTCAGTACTTC | CASSLYWGQLNIQYF
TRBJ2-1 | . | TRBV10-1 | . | TGCGCCAGCAGTGAGTCGAATTACGGGAGAGGGAGCAATGAGCAGTTCTTC | CASSESNYGRGSNEQFF
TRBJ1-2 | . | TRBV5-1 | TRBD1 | TGCGCCAGCAGCTTGGCCGGACAGGGGGCCACCTTC | CASSLAGQGATF
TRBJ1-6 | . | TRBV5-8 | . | TGTGCCAGCAGCTTGGAGCTCCAGCGCTCACCCCTCCACTTT | CASSLELQRSPLHF
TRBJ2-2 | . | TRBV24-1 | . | TGTGCCACCAGTGATCGATTGGGCCTTCCCGGGGAGCTGTTTTTT | CATSDRLGLPGELFF
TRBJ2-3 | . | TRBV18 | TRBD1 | TGTGCCAGCTCACCGACAGGGGGCGACTCCACAGATACGCAGTATTTT | CASSPTGGDSTDTQYF
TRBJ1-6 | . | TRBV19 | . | TGTGCCAGTAGTATCCTCGCGACAGACTATAATTCACCCCTCCACTTT | CASSILATDYNSPLHF
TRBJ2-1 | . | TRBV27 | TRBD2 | TGTGCCAGCAGTCTGGGGACTAGCGGTAATGAGCAGTTCTTC | CASSLGTSGNEQFF
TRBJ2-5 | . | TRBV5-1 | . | TGCGCCAGCGCTGCCGAGGGCCGACAAGAGACCCAGTACTTC | CASAAEGRQETQYF
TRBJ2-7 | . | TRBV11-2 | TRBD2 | TGTGCCAGCAGCTCTAGCGGGAGGTCTGCATACGAGCAGTACTTC | CASSSSGRSAYEQYF
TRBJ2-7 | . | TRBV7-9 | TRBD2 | TGTGCCAGCAGCGGGGACTACCACTACGAGCAGTACTTC | CASSGDYHYEQYF
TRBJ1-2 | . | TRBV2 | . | TGTGCCAGCAGTGAAGATGGGGCGGACAACTATGGCTACACCTTC | CASSEDGADNYGYTF
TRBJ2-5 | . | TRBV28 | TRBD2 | TGTGCCAGCAGGGGGACTAGCGGGACTCGGGAGACCCAGTACTTC | CASRGTSGTRETQYF
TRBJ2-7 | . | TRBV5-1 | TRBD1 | TGCGCCAGCAGCTTGTGGGACAGGGGGTCGTACGAGCAGTACTTC | CASSLWDRGSYEQYF
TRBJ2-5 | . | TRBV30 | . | TGTGCCTGGAACAGTAACTTCCAAGAGACCCAGTACTTC | CAWNSNFQETQYF
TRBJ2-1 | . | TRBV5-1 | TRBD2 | TGCGCCAGCAGTATGGGGACTAGCGGTTACAATGAGCAGTTCTTC | CASSMGTSGYNEQFF
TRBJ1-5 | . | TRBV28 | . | TGTGCCAGCACCTTACCCGGTCCCGGGAGTCAGCCCCAGCATTTT | CASTLPGPGSQPQHF
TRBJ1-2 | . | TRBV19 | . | TGTGCCAGTAGTGCCCGGGCCCGAACAGGGCTGGACTATGGCTACACCTTC | CASSARARTGLDYGYTF
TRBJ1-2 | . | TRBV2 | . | TGTGCCAGCAGTGAAGCGCTTACACGGGGGTACTATGGCTACACCTTC | CASSEALTRGYYGYTF
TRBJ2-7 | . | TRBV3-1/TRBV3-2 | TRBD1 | TGTGCCAGCAGCCAGGGACAGGGGATATACGAGCAGTACTTC | CASSQGQGIYEQYF
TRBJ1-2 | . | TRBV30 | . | TGTGCCTGTACCACAGGCTCGCGGGGCTACACCTTC | CACTTGSRGYTF
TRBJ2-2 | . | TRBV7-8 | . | TGTGCCAGCAGCCCTTTTGCCGGGGAGCTGTTTTTT | CASSPFAGELFF
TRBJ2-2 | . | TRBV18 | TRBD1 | TGTGCCAGCTCACTTGGACAGGGTGACACCGGGGAGCTGTTTTTT | CASSLGQGDTGELFF
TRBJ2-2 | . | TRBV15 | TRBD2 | TGTGCCACCAGCAGATCTTTAGCGGGACCCTCGACGGGGGAGCTGTTTTTT | CATSRSLAGPSTGELFF
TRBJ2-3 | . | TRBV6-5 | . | TGTGCCAGCAGTTACTCGCTCAAGGGGGTCAGAGATACGCAGTATTTT | CASSYSLKGVRDTQYF
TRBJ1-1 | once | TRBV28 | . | TGTGCCAGCAGTTTAGAATATGGCAGGGGAAAGTTGACCGCTGAAGCTTTCTTT | CASSLEYGRGKLTAEAFF
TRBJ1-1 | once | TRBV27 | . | TGTGCCAGCAGTTTACTTTTCCCGAACATGAACACTGAAGCTTTCTTT | CASSLLFPNMNTEAFF
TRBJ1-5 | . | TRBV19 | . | TGTGCCAGTAGCCATAAAACGAGGAGCAATCAGCCCCAGCATTTT | CASSHKTRSNQPQHF
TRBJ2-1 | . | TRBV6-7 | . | TGTGCCAGCAGTTACTCGTGGAGGGTCGTTTACAATGAGCAGTTCTTC | CASSYSWRVVYNEQFF
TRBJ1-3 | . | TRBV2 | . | TGTGCCAGCAGGGTTACAGGGCGCTCTGGAAACACCATATATTTT | CASRVTGRSGNTIYF
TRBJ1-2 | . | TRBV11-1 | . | TGTGCCAGCAGCTTAGAAGGGGTAAAGGATGGCTACACCTTC | CASSLEGVKDGYTF
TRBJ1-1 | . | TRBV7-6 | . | TGTGCCAGCAGCCCCGGCGGTAGCGCTGAAGCTTTCTTT | CASSPGGSAEAFF
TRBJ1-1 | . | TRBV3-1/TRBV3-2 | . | TGTGCCAGCAGCCAAGCGCCAGGGTTCACTGAAGCTTTCTTT | CASSQAPGFTEAFF